These T cell receptor beta chains were read from a single sample in a study of blood T cell repertoires in COVID-19. The protocol was immunoSEQ multiplex PCR, while the TCRdb copy is restricted to in-frame clones and leaves out a portion. The table records approximately 210,000 clones, about 93% of them present only once. Sequenced sample: peripheral blood. The receptors shown here come from a man aged 25-45 years with COVID-19, enrolled during active disease. CDR3s include the opening cysteine and the closing phenylalanine or tryptophan. D genes are given only for firm matches. Only some rows state a clone size, as once, few, many or a class for expanded clones.

>-|TRBV21-1|TRBJ1-2|-
CASSSGPRGLGYGYTF
TGTGCCAGCAGCAGTGGTCCCAGGGGGCTCGGCTATGGCTACACCTTC
>TRBD1|TRBV27|TRBJ1-3|-
CASSLTRQGARDTIYF
TGTGCCAGCAGTTTGACCCGACAGGGGGCGCGGGACACCATATATTTT
>TRBD1|TRBV3-1/TRBV3-2|TRBJ1-4|-
CASSQVGTGLEKLFF
TGTGCCAGCAGCCAAGTTGGGACAGGGTTGGAAAAACTGTTTTTT
>TRBD2|TRBV5-4|TRBJ2-7|-
CASSYGQRGNEQYF
TGTGCCAGCAGCTATGGCCAGCGGGGTAACGAGCAGTACTTC
>TRBD1|TRBV19|TRBJ1-2|once
CASSKPRQGGYGYTF
TGTGCCAGTAGTAAGCCCCGACAGGGGGGCTATGGCTACACCTTC
>TRBD1|TRBV7-9|TRBJ1-4|-
CASSRQGAREKLFF
TGTGCCAGCAGCCGACAGGGGGCTCGGGAAAAACTGTTTTTT
>TRBD1|TRBV30|TRBJ1-5|-
CAWSEGQGLHQPQHF
TGTGCCTGGAGTGAGGGACAGGGACTTCATCAGCCCCAGCATTTT
>-|TRBV10-1|TRBJ1-5|-
CASRSRGQPQHF
TGCGCCAGCAGGTCCAGGGGTCAGCCCCAGCATTTT
>-|TRBV5-6|TRBJ2-1|-
CASSLDGTPYNEQFF
TGTGCCAGCAGCTTGGACGGGACACCATACAATGAGCAGTTCTTC
>-|TRBV9|TRBJ1-3|-
CASSVEVGEDTIYF
TGTGCCAGCAGCGTAGAAGTCGGGGAGGACACCATATATTTT
>TRBD2|TRBV7-7|TRBJ2-5|-
CASSIMGGETQYF
TGTGCCAGCAGCATCATGGGGGGGGAGACCCAGTACTTC
>-|TRBV19|TRBJ2-7|-
CASSTRQERYF
TGTGCCAGTAGTACCCGACAGGAACGGTACTTC
>TRBD2|TRBV5-4|TRBJ2-5|-
CASSRAGALQETQYF
TGTGCCAGCAGCCGAGCGGGGGCCCTCCAAGAGACCCAGTACTTC
>-|TRBV6-4|TRBJ1-1|once
CASSAEVDMNTEAFF
TGTGCCAGCAGCGCCGAGGTGGATATGAACACTGAAGCTTTCTTT
>-|TRBV12-3/TRBV12-4|TRBJ1-1|-
CASSPRDTEAFF
TGTGCCAGCAGTCCTCGAGACACTGAAGCTTTCTTT
>-|TRBV27|TRBJ1-4|-
CASSSRSGDTNEKLFF
TGTGCCAGCAGTTCGCGCTCAGGGGACACTAATGAAAAACTGTTTTTT
>-|TRBV6-5|TRBJ2-7|-
CASSYSTGQLYEQYF
TGTGCCAGCAGTTACTCGACTGGACAGCTATACGAGCAGTACTTC
>-|TRBV7-9|TRBJ2-7|-
CASSPPIQGSYEQYF
TGTGCCAGCAGCCCCCCGATACAGGGCTCCTACGAGCAGTATTTC
>-|TRBV10-3|TRBJ1-1|-
CATRFTGDAEAFF
TGTGCCACCCGTTTTACGGGTGACGCTGAAGCTTTCTTT
>TRBD2|TRBV6-1|TRBJ2-3|-
CASSEGVAGEGTDTQYF
TGTGCCAGCAGTGAAGGGGTAGCGGGGGAGGGCACAGATACGCAGTATTTT
>-|TRBV18|TRBJ2-7|few
CASSPGDSYEQYF
TGTGCCAGCTCACCCGGGGACTCCTACGAGCAGTACTTC
>-|TRBV27|TRBJ1-3|-
CASSLGGVGSPRYSGNTIYF
TGTGCCAGCAGTTTAGGGGGGGTGGGTTCGCCCAGATACTCTGGAAACACCATATATTTT
>TRBD1|TRBV2|TRBJ2-7|-
CASSGGQGPYEQYF
TGTGCCAGCAGTGGGGGACAGGGCCCCTACGAGCAGTACTTC
>TRBD1|TRBV5-1|TRBJ1-4|-
CASGSGQGFEKLFF
TGCGCCAGCGGATCGGGACAGGGATTTGAAAAACTGTTTTTT
>-|TRBV5-1|TRBJ2-2|-
CASSPGRGELFF
TGCGCCAGCAGCCCAGGAAGAGGGGAGCTGTTTTTT
>-|TRBV6-5|TRBJ1-2|-
CASSYRAGNLYGYTF
TGTGCCAGCAGTTACCGGGCAGGGAATCTCTATGGCTACACCTTC
>-|TRBV18|TRBJ1-5|-
CASSPDRLGDSYSNQPQHF
TGTGCCAGCTCACCAGATCGCCTCGGCGACAGCTATAGCAATCAGCCCCAGCATTTT
>-|TRBV2|TRBJ2-7|-
CASTMKQGRSFYEQYF
TGTGCCAGCACCATGAAGCAGGGCCGATCTTTCTACGAGCAGTACTTC
>-|TRBV6-2/TRBV6-3|TRBJ2-1|few
CASSYGETGEQFF
TGTGCCAGCAGTTACGGAGAAACAGGAGAGCAGTTCTTC
>-|TRBV5-1|TRBJ2-3|-
CASSLNGDSTDTQYF
TGCGCCAGCAGCTTGAACGGAGACTCCACAGATACGCAGTATTTT
>TRBD1|TRBV28|TRBJ1-2|-
CASSRDSYGYTF
TGTGCCAGCAGCCGGGACAGTTATGGCTACACCTTC
>TRBD2|TRBV15|TRBJ2-3|-
CATSRGERGLWTDTQYF
TGTGCCACCAGCAGAGGGGAGCGGGGGTTGTGGACAGATACGCAGTATTTT
>-|TRBV2|TRBJ2-7|-
CASSEWGRVQSYEQYF
TGTGCCAGCAGTGAATGGGGCAGGGTCCAGAGCTACGAGCAGTACTTC
>-|TRBV5-1|TRBJ2-5|-
CASSLMGREETQYF
TGCGCCAGCAGCTTGATGGGCAGGGAAGAGACCCAGTACTTC
>TRBD1|TRBV2|TRBJ1-4|-
CASSEYDRVGEKLFF
TGTGCCAGCAGTGAATACGACAGGGTGGGTGAAAAACTGTTTTTT
>TRBD2|TRBV7-9|TRBJ2-1|-
CASSSKGLAGANEQFF
TGTGCCAGCAGCTCGAAGGGACTAGCGGGGGCCAATGAGCAGTTCTTC
>-|TRBV15|TRBJ1-4|-
CATSPRATNEKLFF
TGTGCCACCAGCCCGAGAGCAACTAATGAAAAACTGTTTTTT
>-|TRBV7-9|TRBJ2-3|-
CASSFWREPDTQYF
TGTGCCAGCAGTTTTTGGAGGGAACCAGATACGCAGTATTTT
>TRBD2|TRBV9|TRBJ2-7|-
CASSEKAGGLLDEQYF
TGTGCCAGCAGTGAAAAAGCGGGGGGACTTCTGGACGAGCAGTACTTC
>TRBD1|TRBV19|TRBJ1-5|-
CASSGRQGYDQPQHF
TGTGCCAGTAGTGGGAGACAGGGATACGATCAGCCCCAGCATTTT
>-|TRBV15|TRBJ2-7|-
CATSRDYGGSSYEQYF
TGTGCCACCAGCAGAGATTATGGCGGTAGCTCCTACGAGCAGTACTTC
>-|TRBV9|TRBJ1-6|-
CASSPAGGNSPLHF
TGTGCCAGCAGCCCCGCGGGGGGCAATTCACCCCTCCACTTT
>-|TRBV5-1|TRBJ1-1|-
CASSLAPHSMNTEAFF
TGCGCCAGCAGCTTGGCCCCCCATTCAATGAACACTGAAGCTTTCTTT
>-|TRBV29-1|TRBJ1-2|once
CSVELTETNYGYTF
TGCAGCGTTGAATTGACAGAAACCAACTATGGCTACACCTTC
>-|TRBV9|TRBJ2-1|-
CASSVYSSYNEQFF
TGTGCCAGCAGCGTCTACAGCTCCTACAATGAGCAGTTCTTC
>-|TRBV6-5|TRBJ1-5|few
CASRQAGRGQPQHF
TGTGCCAGCAGACAAGCAGGGAGGGGGCAGCCCCAGCATTTT
>-|TRBV9|TRBJ1-5|-
CASSVGGGGQPQHF
TGTGCCAGCAGCGTAGGGGGAGGGGGACAGCCCCAGCATTTT
>TRBD2|TRBV6-1|TRBJ2-1|-
CASSEGTSGASEQFF
TGTGCCAGCAGTGAAGGGACTAGCGGGGCATCTGAGCAGTTCTTC
>TRBD1|TRBV5-4|TRBJ1-1|-
CATQTGQGNTEAFF
TGTGCCACCCAGACGGGACAGGGGAACACTGAAGCTTTCTTT
>-|TRBV30|TRBJ1-1|-
CAWMNTDTEAFF
TGTGCCTGGATGAATACAGACACTGAAGCTTTCTTT
>TRBD1|TRBV5-5|TRBJ1-5|-
CASSQSGQGEQPQHF
TGTGCCAGCAGCCAATCGGGACAGGGGGAACAGCCCCAGCATTTT
>TRBD1|TRBV2|TRBJ1-5|-
CASTDGGQGIPAGNQPQHF
TGTGCCAGCACCGATGGAGGACAGGGGATACCGGCAGGGAATCAGCCCCAGCATTTT
>-|TRBV5-6|TRBJ2-3|-
CASSQSDTQYF
TGTGCCAGCAGCCAGTCGGATACGCAGTATTTT
>-|TRBV7-9|TRBJ1-2|once
CASSPERQPNYYGYTF
TGTGCCAGCAGCCCCGAACGACAGCCGAATTACTATGGCTACACCTTC
>TRBD2|TRBV5-1|TRBJ2-7|-
CASSLSKGEGSYEQYF
TGCGCCAGCAGCTTAAGTAAAGGGGAGGGCTCCTACGAGCAGTACTTC